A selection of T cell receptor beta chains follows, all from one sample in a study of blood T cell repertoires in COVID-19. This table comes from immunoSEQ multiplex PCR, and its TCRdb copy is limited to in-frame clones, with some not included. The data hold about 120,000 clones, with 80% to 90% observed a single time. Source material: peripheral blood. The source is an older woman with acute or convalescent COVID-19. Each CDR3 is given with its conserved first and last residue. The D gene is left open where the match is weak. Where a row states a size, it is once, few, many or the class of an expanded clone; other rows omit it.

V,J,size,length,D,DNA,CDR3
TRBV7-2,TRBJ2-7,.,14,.,TGTGCCAGCAGCTTGGTACAGGGAGTCTCCGAGCAGTACTTC,CASSLVQGVSEQYF
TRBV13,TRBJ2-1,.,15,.,TGTGCCAGCAGCTTACAGGTAGCACAGCGGAATGAGCAGTTCTTC,CASSLQVAQRNEQFF
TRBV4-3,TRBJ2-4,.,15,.,TGCGCCAGCAGCCAAGATTCCCGGACAGAAAACATTCAGTACTTC,CASSQDSRTENIQYF
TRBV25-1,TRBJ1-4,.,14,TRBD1,TGTGCCACCTCCGTAGGACAGGGGGCGGAAAAACTGTTTTTT,CATSVGQGAEKLFF
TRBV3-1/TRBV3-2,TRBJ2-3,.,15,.,TGTGCCAGCAGCCAACAGCGTACTAGCACAGATACGCAGTATTTT,CASSQQRTSTDTQYF
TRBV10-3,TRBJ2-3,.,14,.,TGTGCCATCGGCCGACGGGGGAGCACAGATACGCAGTATTTT,CAIGRRGSTDTQYF
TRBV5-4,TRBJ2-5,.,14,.,TGTGCCAGCAGCTTGGCCCCGGACCAAGAGACCCAGTACTTC,CASSLAPDQETQYF
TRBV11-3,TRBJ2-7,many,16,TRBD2,TGTGCCAGCAGCCGTAATCTAGCGGGGGCGTCCTACGAGCAGTACTTC,CASSRNLAGASYEQYF
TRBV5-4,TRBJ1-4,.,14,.,TGTGCCAGCAGCTTGGACAGGGCAGATGAAAAACTGTTTTTT,CASSLDRADEKLFF
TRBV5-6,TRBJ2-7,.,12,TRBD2,TGTGCCAGCAGCGAAGGAGCGGGGGCTAAGTACTTC,CASSEGAGAKYF
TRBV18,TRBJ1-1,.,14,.,TGTGCCAGCTCACCAGCCAGGGCGAACACTGAAGCTTTCTTT,CASSPARANTEAFF
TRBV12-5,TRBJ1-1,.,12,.,TGTGCTAGTGGTCCTGAACAGGTTGAAGCTTTCTTT,CASGPEQVEAFF
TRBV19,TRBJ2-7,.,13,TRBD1,TGTGCCAGTAGAAAGACAGGGAGCTACGAGCAGTACTTC,CASRKTGSYEQYF
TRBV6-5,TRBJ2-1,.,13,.,TGTGCCAGCAGACCACTAGTAATACTTGAGCAGTTCTTC,CASRPLVILEQFF
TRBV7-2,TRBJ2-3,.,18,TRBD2,TGTGCCAGCAGGCGAGGGACTAGCGGGGGCCCGCCCACAGATACGCAGTATTTT,CASRRGTSGGPPTDTQYF
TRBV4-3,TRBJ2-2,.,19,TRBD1,TGCGCCAGCAGCCAAGAAGAGGGGGTGGGGACAGCGAACACCGGGGAGCTGTTTTTT,CASSQEEGVGTANTGELFF
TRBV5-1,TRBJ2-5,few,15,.,TGCGCCAGCAGCCAGGAAGAGTTGGTGAAAGAGACCCAGTACTTC,CASSQEELVKETQYF
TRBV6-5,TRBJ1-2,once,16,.,TGTGCCAGCAGTTACACACGACAGTCTATTGGGTATGGCTACACCTTC,CASSYTRQSIGYGYTF
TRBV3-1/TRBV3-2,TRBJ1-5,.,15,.,TGTGCCAGCAGCCAAAACGGACGGGAAGAACAGCCCCAGCATTTT,CASSQNGREEQPQHF
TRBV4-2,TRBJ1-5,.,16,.,TGTGCCAGCAGCCAAGAGTTATCAGGGAACGGTCAGCCCCAGCATTTT,CASSQELSGNGQPQHF
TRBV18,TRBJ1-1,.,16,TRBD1,TGTGCCAGCTCACCACGAAGGGACAGGGGGAACACTGAAGCTTTCTTT,CASSPRRDRGNTEAFF
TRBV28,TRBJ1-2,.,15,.,TGTGCCAGCCATTACGGGCGGGGTACTAACTATGGCTACACCTTC,CASHYGRGTNYGYTF
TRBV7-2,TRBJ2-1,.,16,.,TGTGCCAGCAGCTTACACCCTTCCGGGGATTACAATGAGCAGTTCTTC,CASSLHPSGDYNEQFF
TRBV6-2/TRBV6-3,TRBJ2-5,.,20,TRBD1,TGTGCCAGCAGTTACTTAGGACCAGTGGCTGGGGACAGGGGGCCAGAGACCCAGTACTTC,CASSYLGPVAGDRGPETQYF
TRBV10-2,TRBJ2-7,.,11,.,TGCGCCAGCACGAGCTCCTACGAGCAGTACTTC,CASTSSYEQYF
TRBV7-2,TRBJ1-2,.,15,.,TGTGCCAGCAGCTTATACGTGGCCTTGGACTATGGCTACACCTTC,CASSLYVALDYGYTF
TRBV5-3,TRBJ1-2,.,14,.,TGTGCCAGAAGCTTCATCGGCCGGGTGGAGGGCTACACCTTC,CARSFIGRVEGYTF
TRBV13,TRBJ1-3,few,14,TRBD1,TGTGCCAGCAGCCTTGGGACAGGCGTAAACACAATATATTTT,CASSLGTGVNTIYF
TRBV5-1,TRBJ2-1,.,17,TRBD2,TGCGCCAGCAGCCACGCGGACGGGGGGGGCTCCTACAATGAGCAGTTCTTC,CASSHADGGGSYNEQFF
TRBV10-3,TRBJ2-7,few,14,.,TGTGCCATCAGTGAGGGAGGCAGACTCTACGAGCAGTACTTC,CAISEGGRLYEQYF
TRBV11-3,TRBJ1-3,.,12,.,TGTGCCAGCAGCCAAGGGGGACCCTCACCATATTTT,CASSQGGPSPYF
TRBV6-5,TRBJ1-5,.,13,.,TGTGCCAGCCGCCGGGATTCCAATCAGCCCCAGCATTTT,CASRRDSNQPQHF
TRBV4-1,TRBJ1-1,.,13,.,TGCGCCAGCAGCCAGGCAGGGTACACTGAAGCTTTCTTT,CASSQAGYTEAFF
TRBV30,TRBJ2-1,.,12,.,TGTGCCTGGAGTAGAACGAGGCATGAGCAGTTCTTC,CAWSRTRHEQFF
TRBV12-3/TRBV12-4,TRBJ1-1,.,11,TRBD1,TGTGCCAGCAGGTGGACAGGTGAAGCTTTCTTT,CASRWTGEAFF
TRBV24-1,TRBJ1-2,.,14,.,TGTGCCACCAGTGATTTAGGCAGGAACTATGGCTACACCTTC,CATSDLGRNYGYTF
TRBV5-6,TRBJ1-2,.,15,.,TGTGCCAGCAGCTTGGCCGGAACAGCCAACTATGGCTACACCTTC,CASSLAGTANYGYTF
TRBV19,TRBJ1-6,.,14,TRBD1,TGTGCCAGTAGTATCACAGGGGGCGGTTCACCCCTCCACTTT,CASSITGGGSPLHF
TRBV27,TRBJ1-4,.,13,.,TGTGCCAGCAGCCATAAAGGGAGGGTAAAACTGTTTTTT,CASSHKGRVKLFF
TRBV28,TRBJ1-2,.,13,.,TGTGCCAGCAGTTTGCAGGGATTATATGGCTACACCTTC,CASSLQGLYGYTF
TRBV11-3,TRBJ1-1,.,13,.,TGTGCCAGCAGCTCCCCTCGGGGGACTGAAGCTTTCTTT,CASSSPRGTEAFF
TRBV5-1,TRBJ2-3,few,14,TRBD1,TGCGCCAGCAGCTCGGACAGGGTCACAGATACGCAGTATTTT,CASSSDRVTDTQYF
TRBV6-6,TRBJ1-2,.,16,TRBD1,TGTGCCAGCAGTTACTCCCGGGACAGGGGAAACTATGGCTACACCTTC,CASSYSRDRGNYGYTF
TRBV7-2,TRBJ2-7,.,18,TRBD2,TGTGCCAGCAGCTTAGCCACCTCTGGGGGGGTAAATAGCTACGAGCAGTACTTC,CASSLATSGGVNSYEQYF
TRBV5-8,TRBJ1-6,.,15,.,TGTGCCAGCAGCTTGGGGCAGGTGGTTTTTTCACCCCTCCACTTT,CASSLGQVVFSPLHF
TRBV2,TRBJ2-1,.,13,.,TGTGCCAGCGGGAGAGACGGGCACAATGAGCAGTTCTTC,CASGRDGHNEQFF
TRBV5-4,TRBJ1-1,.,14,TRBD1,TGTGCCAGCAGCTGGACAGGAACGAACACTGAAGCTTTCTTT,CASSWTGTNTEAFF
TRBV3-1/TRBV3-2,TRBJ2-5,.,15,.,TGTGCCAGCAGCCAAGCCCAGGGGATGGGAGAGACCCAGTACTTC,CASSQAQGMGETQYF
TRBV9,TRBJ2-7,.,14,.,TGTGCCAGCAGCGCGTACACGGCGGGCTACGAGCAGTACTTC,CASSAYTAGYEQYF
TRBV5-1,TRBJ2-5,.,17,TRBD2,TGCGCCAGCAGCTTAGGTTACAGCGGGGGGACTATAGAGACCCAGTACTTC,CASSLGYSGGTIETQYF
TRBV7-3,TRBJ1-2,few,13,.,TGTGCCAGCAGCTTAACCGGGTCGGGAGGCTACACCTTC,CASSLTGSGGYTF